These 30 T cell receptor beta chains came from one sample sequenced in a study of control samples from healthy donors and cancer patients. TCRdb keeps only in-frame clones here, not all; method: immunoSEQ multiplex PCR. The table has tens of thousands of clones, 89% seen once. What was sequenced was blood. These TCRs come from a man aged 45-60 years in good health.

This clone has a single count. The rearrangement uses TRBV7-2 and TRBJ2-7, with D tentatively TRBD2 (6 bases). The germline V and J ends were trimmed by 3 bases and 3 bases, with 9 bases remaining between them. The CDR3 sequence is 13 residues long. Germline V gene sequence: CDR1 SGHTA, CDR2 FQGNSA. The CDR3 coding sequence is TGTGCCAGCAGCTTCGTGCGGGGCTACGAGCAGTACTTC. It is translated as CASSFVRGYEQYF.

The rearrangement links TRBV10-2 to TRBJ1-2; perhaps TRBD1 as D (5 bases). The CDR3 has 14 residues. The ends were cut back, 0 bases at V and 7 bases at J, with 12 bases in the middle. The germline gives CDR1 WSHSY, CDR2 SAAADI. The chain's CDR3 is CASSESQGRGGYTF. CDR3 bases: TGCGCCAGCAGTGAGTCGCAGGGCCGTGGTGGCTACACCTTC.

The chain combines TRBV5-4 with TRBJ1-4; the match to TRBD1 covers 7 bases. V was clipped by 4 bases and J by 0 bases; unmatched bases: 3. CDR1 SGHNT and CDR2 YYREEE come from the germline V gene (reference sequence). The CDR3 extends over 15 amino acids. The CDR3 DNA reads as TGTGCCAGCAGCCCCAGGGGGGCAACTAATGAAAAACTGTTTTTT. This sequence encodes CASSPRGATNEKLFF.

The chain combines TRBV5-1 with TRBJ2-7, with a weak D call TRBD1 (6 bases). CDR1 and CDR2 (germline): SGHRS, YFSETQ. The CDR3 sequence is 15 residues long. Trimming took off 4 bases at V and 2 bases at J, with 16 bases between the two ends. CDR3 residues: CASSVSGQLPYEQYF. CDR3 bases: TGCGCCAGCAGCGTCTCAGGACAGTTACCCTACGAGCAGTACTTC.

The gene calls are TRBV2 and TRBJ2-5; 8 nucleotides match TRBD1. Germline V gene lookup returns CDR1 SNHLY and CDR2 FYNNEI. The CDR3 has 14 amino acids. Trimming cost V 9 bases and J 5 bases; bases outside gene matches: 11. CDR3 DNA sequence: TGTGCCAGTGACAGGGGAATGATTTCGGAGACCCAGTACTTC. It encodes CASDRGMISETQYF.

This sequence joins TRBV13 and TRBJ2-5, with 10 bases matching TRBD1. CDR3 length: 16 amino acids. V dropped 3 bases and J dropped 1; count of bases not matched to a gene: 5. CDR1 is PRHDT and CDR2 is FYEKMQ in the germline V gene (reference sequence). CDR3 DNA: TGTGCCAGCAGCTTTAGGACAGGGGGGACCCAAGAGACCCAGTACTTC. It codes for CASSFRTGGTQETQYF.

This chain uses TRBV10-3 with TRBJ2-7, with 8 nucleotides matching TRBD1. Germline CDR1 ENHRY, CDR2 SYGVKD. This CDR3 contains 15 residues. V shed 6 bases, J shed 7 bases, and the junction held 14 bases outside the gene matches. The CDR3 sequence: CAISDVPGQEGEQYF. In nucleotides, the CDR3 is TGTGCCATCAGCGATGTTCCGGGACAGGAGGGGGAGCAGTACTTC.

The chain has TRBV9 and TRBJ1-2; 7 bases fit TRBD1. CDR1 and CDR2 from the germline V gene are SGDLS and YYNGEE. This CDR3 has 13 amino acids. V shed 4 bases and J 7 bases; nucleotides not matched to a gene: 7. CDR3 residues: CASSLGGNGGYTF. For the CDR3, the DNA is TGTGCCAGCAGCCTAGGGGGCAACGGTGGCTACACCTTC.

The chain carries TRBV7-3 and TRBJ2-6; D is unclear. This CDR3 comprises 16 residues. Trimming pared 0 bases from V and 0 bases from J, leaving 6 bases between. Germline V CDR1 and CDR2: SGHTA, FQGTGA. CDR3 amino acids: CASSLTGSSGANVLTF. The CDR3 DNA reads as TGTGCCAGCAGCTTAACGGGTAGCTCTGGGGCCAACGTCCTGACTTTC.

This clone was detected once. The V gene is TRBV6-5, the J gene TRBJ1-5; D not resolved. There are 15 residues in the CDR3. Per germline, CDR1 MNHEY and CDR2 SVGAGI. V lost 0 bases and J lost 0, with 6 bases in between. This CDR3 is CASSYSTDSNQPQHF. CDR3 nucleotide sequence: TGTGCCAGCAGTTACTCCACGGATAGCAATCAGCCCCAGCATTTT.

The V and J genes are TRBV5-8 and TRBJ1-2; D is unclear. Germline assignment: CDR1 SGHTS and CDR2 YDEGEE. V was trimmed by 4 bases and J by 2 bases, leaving 15 bases between them. The CDR3 totals 15 residues. CDR3 amino acids: CASSPGRAINYGYTF. The CDR3 region has the DNA TGTGCCAGCAGCCCCGGGAGAGCAATAAACTATGGCTACACCTTC.

The rearrangement uses TRBV7-2 and TRBJ1-2; 8 nucleotides align to TRBD1. V was pared by 4 bases and J by 5 bases, with 12 bases of the junction left unmatched. The germline gives CDR1 SGHTA, CDR2 FQGNSA. The CDR3 is 16 residues long. CDR3 in amino acids: CASSSFKTGGRYGYTF. The CDR3 coding sequence is TGTGCCAGCAGCTCCTTCAAAACAGGGGGGAGGTATGGCTACACCTTC.

The V call is TRBV5-6, the J call TRBJ2-3; 12 nucleotides agree with TRBD2. Germline-derived CDR1 and CDR2 are SGHDT and YYEEEE. There are 17 residues in the CDR3. V lost 2 bases and J lost 1; bases outside the gene matches: 5. CDR3 region: CASSLLPSGGGTDTQYF. In DNA, the CDR3 is TGTGCCAGCAGCTTACTACCTAGCGGGGGGGGCACAGATACGCAGTATTTT. Drawing the rest from reference TRBV5-6 and TRBJ2-3, the complete variable domain is DAGVTQSPTHLIKTRGQQVTLRCSPKSGHDTVSWYQQALGQGPQFIFQYYEEEERQRGNFPDRFSGHQFPNYSSELNVNALLLGDSALYLCASSLLPSGGGTDTQYFGPGTRLTVL.

This chain connects TRBV7-9 to TRBJ1-6; no firm D call. The CDR3 has 12 residues. Germline values: CDR1 SEHNR, CDR2 FQNEAQ (reference sequence). Trimming took 3 bases from V and 8 from J, leaving 5 bases between them. The CDR3 DNA reads as TGTGCCAGCAGCTTTACTGATTCACCCCTCCACTTT. Its translation is CASSFTDSPLHF.

The V gene is TRBV11-3, the J gene TRBJ2-5; D tentatively reads TRBD1 or TRBD2 (6 bases each). Germline-derived CDR1 and CDR2 are SGHNT and YENEEA. There are 14 residues in the CDR3. Deletions cut 5 bases from V and 4 bases from J, with 14 bases between. CDR3 protein: CASSPRGLSETQYF. In DNA, the CDR3 is TGTGCCAGCAGCCCCCGGGGGCTGTCAGAGACCCAGTACTTC.

The gene calls are TRBV7-2 and TRBJ2-7; D gene unclear. The CDR3 is 15 residues long. Deletions cut 2 bases from V and 0 bases from J, with 11 bases between. Germline CDR1 is SGHTA and CDR2 is FQGNSA. This CDR3 is CASSLRAAVSYEQYF. CDR3 DNA: TGTGCCAGCAGCTTACGAGCCGCAGTCTCCTACGAGCAGTACTTC.

The rearrangement joins TRBV4-1 to TRBJ2-1, with 9 bases lining up with TRBD2. V dropped 1 base and J dropped 0; count of bases not matched to a gene: 4. The germline V gene has CDR1 MGHRA and CDR2 YSYEKL. The CDR3 runs 17 residues. This chain's CDR3 is CASSQGSGGSSYNEQFF. The CDR3 nucleotides are TGCGCCAGCAGCCAAGGTAGCGGGGGAAGCTCCTACAATGAGCAGTTCTTC.

V is TRBV3-1 (or the pseudogene TRBV3-2) and J is TRBJ2-3; TRBD2 aligns across 9 bases. V was clipped by 3 bases and J by 4 bases; unmatched bases: 5. The CDR3 covers 15 residues. Germline V gene sequence: CDR1 LGHDT, CDR2 YNNKEL (reference sequence). The CDR3 sequence: CASSHPAGGPDTQYF. CDR3 DNA: TGTGCCAGCAGCCACCCAGCGGGGGGCCCAGATACGCAGTATTTT.

The chain has TRBV2 and TRBJ2-2; 8 bases align to TRBD1. The CDR3 totals 13 residues. V shed 6 bases, J shed 5 bases, and the junction held 2 bases outside the gene matches. Looked up from germline, CDR1 is SNHLY and CDR2 is FYNNEI. The CDR3 DNA is TGTGCCAGCAGGAGACAGGGGACCGGGGAGCTGTTTTTT. Residues: CASRRQGTGELFF.

The sample holds one count of this clone. The chain is built from TRBV2 and TRBJ2-5; D perhaps matches TRBD1 (6 bases). The ends were cut back, 8 bases at V and 3 bases at J, with 28 bases in the middle. CDR1 SNHLY and CDR2 FYNNEI come from the germline V gene. The CDR3 runs to 18 residues. Here the CDR3 DNA reads TGTGCCAGCTCCTTTACCGGGACATCGGGCCCAAGAGAAGAGACCCAGTACTTC. Encoded protein: CASSFTGTSGPREETQYF.

V gene TRBV4-3 combines with J gene TRBJ1-3, with D uncertain. V was shortened by 0 bases and J by 4 bases, with 4 bases between the two germline ends. The CDR3 spans 13 residues. In germline, CDR1 is LGHNA, CDR2 YSLEER. The CDR3 spells CASSQDGGNTIYF. In DNA, the CDR3 is TGCGCCAGCAGCCAAGATGGGGGAAACACCATATATTTT.

CDR3 protein: CASRRDRDEQYF. For the CDR3, the DNA is TGTGCCAGCAGGAGAGACAGAGACGAGCAGTACTTC. This sequence joins TRBV5-6 and TRBJ2-7; the D gene is possibly TRBD1 (5 bases). The CDR3 extends over 12 amino acids. CDR1 and CDR2 from the germline V gene are SGHDT and YYEEEE. The V gene lost 5 bases and the J gene lost 5 bases, with 11 bases spanning the gap.

The genes are TRBV7-2 and TRBJ2-7, with no clear D. This CDR3 comprises 14 residues. CDR1 and CDR2 (germline): SGHTA, FQGNSA. The ends were cut back, 0 bases at V and 3 bases at J, with 9 bases in the middle. CDR3: CASSLAPQLYEQYF. In nucleotides, the CDR3 is TGTGCCAGCAGCTTAGCCCCGCAGCTCTACGAGCAGTACTTC. Looking up the rest from reference TRBV7-2 and TRBJ2-7 gives the full variable domain: GAGVSQSPSNKVTEKGKDVELRCDPISGHTALYWYRQSLGQGLEFLIYFQGNSAPDKSGLPSDRFSAERTGGSVSTLTIQRTQQEDSAVYLCASSLAPQLYEQYFGPGTRLTVT.

This chain connects TRBV20-1 to TRBJ2-1; 11 bases line up with TRBD1. The CDR3 spans 15 residues. Germline CDR1 and CDR2: DFQATT and SNEGSKA (reference sequence). The V segment lost 3 bases and the J segment 10 bases; nucleotides outside the gene matches: 11. The CDR3: CSASLAGTGGPEQFF. The CDR3 bases are TGCAGTGCTAGTCTTGCCGGGACAGGGGGTCCGGAGCAGTTCTTC.

In the case of this clone: At one boundary the junction diverges from the germline segment, which might be a read error. This sequence joins TRBV14 and TRBJ2-7, with D perhaps matching TRBD2 (6 bases). The CDR3 totals 14 residues. From germline, CDR1 is SGHDN and CDR2 FVKESK. CDR3: CASSPGRGTYERYF. The CDR3 DNA follows: TGTGCCAGCAGCCCCGGACGCGGGACCTACGAGCGGTACTTC.

This sequence joins TRBV12-3 or TRBV12-4 and TRBJ1-1; D gene ambiguous. The CDR3 totals 12 residues. Trimming took 6 bases from V and 6 from J, leaving 11 bases between them. DNA of the CDR3: TGTGCCAGCAGGGACGTATTGGCTGAAGCTTTCTTT. Its translation is CASRDVLAEAFF.

This clone showed up just a few times. The chain joins TRBV6-2 or TRBV6-3 to TRBJ1-1, with D possibly TRBD1 on 5 matching bases. The CDR3 consists of 13 residues. From germline, CDR1 is MNHEY and CDR2 SVGEGT. Trimming stripped 2 bases from V and 5 bases from J, with 9 bases between. The CDR3 is CASSYAGRTEAFF. In nucleotides, the CDR3 is TGTGCCAGCAGTTACGCAGGGCGAACTGAAGCTTTCTTT.

V gene TRBV6-2 or TRBV6-3 combines with J gene TRBJ1-2, with D perhaps TRBD1 (5 bases). V lost 2 bases to trimming and J lost 4 bases, with 14 bases between them. CDR1 and CDR2 (germline): MNHEY, SVGEGT. This CDR3 has 15 residues. DNA for the CDR3: TGTGCCAGCAGTTACGGTGCAGGGAGGCGCTATGGCTACACCTTC. Translated: CASSYGAGRRYGYTF.

V is TRBV10-3 and J is TRBJ1-6; tentatively, D is TRBD1 (6 bases). V was clipped by 4 bases and J by 6 bases, with 13 bases between them. The V gene's germline CDR1 is ENHRY and CDR2 SYGVKD. The CDR3 extends over 15 amino acids. The CDR3 loop reads CAISGGQGTNSPLHF. CDR3 nucleotides: TGTGCCATCAGTGGGGGACAAGGGACTAATTCACCCCTCCACTTT.

The rearrangement joins TRBV11-2 to TRBJ2-3, with 8 bases matching TRBD2. This CDR3 contains 19 residues. Trimming removed 1 base from V and 2 bases from J; junction bases left unmatched: 14. Germline assignment: CDR1 SGHAT and CDR2 FQNNGV. DNA of the CDR3: TGTGCCAGCAGCTTAGCCCCCCCGCGGGGGGCGCCCTCCACAGATACGCAGTATTTT. Translation gives CASSLAPPRGAPSTDTQYF.